This T cell receptor (beta chain) was profiled in a study of T-cell reconstitution after alpha-beta-depleted transplantation in children. About this clonotype itself: This is likely a read error, given that the CDR3 carries no conserved phenylalanine or tryptophan at its end.

The CDR3 is 15 amino acids. With 6 bases clipped from V and 2 bases from J, the junction kept 6 bases outside the gene matches. The library targeted TCRbeta and was prepared with unique molecular identifiers. From the PCR reads, TCRdb called clonotypes with MiXCR, one entry per CDR3 protein. The sample lists hundreds of thousands of distinct CDR3 sequences; 12% were seen once. The sequencing here drew on PBMCs from the stem cell graft donor, taken from the stem cell graft. The chain recombines TRBV12-3 or TRBV12-4 with TRBJ2-1, with 8 bases that match TRBD2. The clonotype was recovered from a human donor who donated a stem cell graft to a child with combined immunodeficiency. The CDR3 coding sequence is TGTGCCAGCAGACCACTAGCGGTCCCCTACAATGAGCAGTTCTAC. Translation gives CASRPLAVPYNEQFY.